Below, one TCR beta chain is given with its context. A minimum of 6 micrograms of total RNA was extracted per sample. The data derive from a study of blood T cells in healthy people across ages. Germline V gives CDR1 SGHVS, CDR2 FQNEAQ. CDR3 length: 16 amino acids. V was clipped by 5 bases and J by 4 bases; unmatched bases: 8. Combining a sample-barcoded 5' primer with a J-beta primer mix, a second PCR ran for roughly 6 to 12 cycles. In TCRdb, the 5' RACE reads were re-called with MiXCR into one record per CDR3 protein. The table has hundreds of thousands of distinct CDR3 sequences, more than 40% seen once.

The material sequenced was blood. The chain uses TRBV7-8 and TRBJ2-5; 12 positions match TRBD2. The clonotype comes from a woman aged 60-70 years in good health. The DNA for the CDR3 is TGTGCCAGCAGCCCTAAAGGACTAGCGGGAAGAGAGACCCAGTACTTC. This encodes CASSPKGLAGRETQYF.